This record covers a single T cell receptor (beta chain). No cognate antigen has been identified for it. Per-base qualities were not stored, and no clone one base away is much larger. This entry comes from a study of cytomegalovirus exposure and HLA in healthy donors (dated by TCRdb to 2017 to 2019). For the study in its entirety: According to a later analysis, the roughly 130 validation repertoires were produced on the same platform as the roughly 720 repertoires of the first cohort. Along with the approximately 620-subject first cohort, a separate validation cohort of over a hundred different subjects was used. High-throughput TCR immunosequencing, statistical association of individual TCRs with disease status, and machine learning were combined to predict cytomegalovirus infection status. The study was designed to test whether signatures of past pathogen exposure could be identified by cataloging public T cell receptors.

Separate from the roughly 700-subject first cohort, the validation cohort of about 110 subjects was the group to which the donors belonged. The CDR1 and CDR2 encoded by the germline V gene are SGHRS and YFSETQ. Taken from cysteine to phenylalanine, the CDR3 has 15 residues. Only CDR3 DNA is held: 45 bases, read in frame from base 1. After removal of 0 bases from V and 13 bases from J, the junction retains 8 bases not matched to a gene. To prepare the library, the immunoSEQ multiplex PCR assay was applied. From the authors' description of their analysis: A statistical classification framework was built to diagnose cytomegalovirus status from the catalog of TCR beta chain sequences. TCRdb limited this immuneACCESS table to in-frame rearrangements with V and J called. A share of clones is missing; checked studies link under half to unresolved V genes, and the rest is unexplained. V, J and clone size are taken as reported in that table, and D and trimming were inferred from the DNA itself. The sample has 67,000 or so clones on record, approximately 94% of them singletons. The ten largest clones add up to 1.4% of the sample.

Overall study results and their limits: A later analysis lacked HLA typing for the validation cohort, so it scored co-occurrence in that cohort across all 110 or so repertoires. In the study, 150 to 200 TCR beta chains were listed as associated with cytomegalovirus. A later analysis found that TCRs clustered in the first cohort also tended to co-occur in the roughly 120 validation repertoires, with 94% of cluster scores above 0. In both the original and validation cohorts, the classifier was reported to diagnose cytomegalovirus status with high specificity and sensitivity. In vitro tests confirmed that a few of the cytomegalovirus-associated TCR beta chains recognize cytomegalovirus antigens. According to the authors, the approach could potentially be generalized to other disease states and immunological phenotypes. Most TCR sequences were seen in very few donors, while some public TCRs were found in many individuals.

The specimen was PBMCs. This receptor chain uses TRBV5-1 and TRBJ1-6; TRBD1 matches 9 bases in the middle. This receptor was obtained from a man between 18 and 29 years old in good health and CMV-seropositive. The CDR3 amino acid sequence is: CASSLEGTGLSPLHF. The nucleotide sequence is given as TGCGCCAGCAGCTTGGAGGGGACAGGGCTTTCGCCCCTCCACTTT. The CDR3, completed at both ends by the reference TRBV5-1 and TRBJ1-6 genes, gives the full variable domain KAGVTQTPRYLIKTRGQQVTLSCSPISGHRSVSWYQQTPGQGLQFLFEYFSETQRNKGNFPGRFSGRQFSNSRSEMNVSTLELGDSALYLCASSLEGTGLSPLHFGNGTRLTVT.